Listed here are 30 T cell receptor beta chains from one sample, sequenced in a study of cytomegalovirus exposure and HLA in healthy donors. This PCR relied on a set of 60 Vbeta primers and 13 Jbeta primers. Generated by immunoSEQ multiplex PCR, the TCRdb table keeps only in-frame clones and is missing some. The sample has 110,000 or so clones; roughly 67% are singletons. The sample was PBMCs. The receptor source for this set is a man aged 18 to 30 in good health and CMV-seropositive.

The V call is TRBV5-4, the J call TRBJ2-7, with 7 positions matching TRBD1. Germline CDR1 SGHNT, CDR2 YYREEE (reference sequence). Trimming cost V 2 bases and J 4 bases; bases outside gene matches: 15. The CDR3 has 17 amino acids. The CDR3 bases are TGTGCCAGCAGCTTACCTAAGATTCCGGGACAGCTTTACGAGCAGTACTTC. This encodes CASSLPKIPGQLYEQYF.

The CDR3 loop is CASSPRQPSRTEAFF. As DNA, the CDR3 is TGTGCCAGTAGTCCCAGACAGCCGAGTAGGACTGAAGCTTTCTTT. The J gene is TRBJ1-1, the V gene TRBV19; D is perhaps TRBD1 (5 bases). The germline V gene encodes CDR1 LNHDA and CDR2 SQIVND (reference sequence). The CDR3 sequence is 15 residues long. The V end was cut by 5 bases, the J end by 5 bases, with 18 bases between.

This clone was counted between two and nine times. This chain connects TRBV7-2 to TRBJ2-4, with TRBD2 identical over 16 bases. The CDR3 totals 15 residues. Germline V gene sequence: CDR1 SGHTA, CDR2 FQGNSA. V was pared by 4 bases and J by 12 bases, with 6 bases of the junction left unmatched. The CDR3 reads CASSSMGLAGGTQYF. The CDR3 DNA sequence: TGTGCCAGCAGCTCCATGGGACTAGCGGGGGGGACTCAGTACTTC.

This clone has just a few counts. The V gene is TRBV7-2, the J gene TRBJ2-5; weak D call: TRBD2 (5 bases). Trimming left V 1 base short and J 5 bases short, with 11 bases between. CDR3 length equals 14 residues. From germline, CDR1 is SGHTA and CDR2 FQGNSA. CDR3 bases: TGTGCCAGCAGCTTAGGGTGGCCGGGGGAGACCCAGTACTTC. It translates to CASSLGWPGETQYF.

The CDR3 DNA reads TGTGCCAGTAGTATATGGGGCTACAATCAGCCCCAGCATTTT. Translation: CASSIWGYNQPQHF. The chain uses TRBV19 and TRBJ1-5; maybe TRBD1 (5 bases). From germline, CDR1 is LNHDA and CDR2 SQIVND (reference sequence). V was trimmed by 2 bases and J by 3 bases, leaving 8 bases between them. The CDR3 spans 14 residues.

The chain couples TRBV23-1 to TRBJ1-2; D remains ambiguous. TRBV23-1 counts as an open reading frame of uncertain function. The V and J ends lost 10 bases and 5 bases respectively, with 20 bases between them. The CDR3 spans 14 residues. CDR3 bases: TGCGCCAAAACCCCGGGAGACCCGAGTTATGGCTACACCTTC. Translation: CAKTPGDPSYGYTF.

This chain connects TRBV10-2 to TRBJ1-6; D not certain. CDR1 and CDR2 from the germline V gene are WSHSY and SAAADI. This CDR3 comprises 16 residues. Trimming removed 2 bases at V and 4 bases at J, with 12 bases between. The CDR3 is CASSEGGQNYNSPLHF. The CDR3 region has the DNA TGCGCCAGCAGTGAGGGTGGTCAGAATTATAATTCACCCCTCCACTTT.

The CDR3 DNA is TGTGCCACCACAGGGGCCGGTGAAGCTTTCTTT. This sequence encodes CATTGAGEAFF. The chain joins TRBV6-6 to TRBJ1-1; 7 positions match TRBD1. The CDR3 totals 11 residues. From germline, CDR1 is MNHNY and CDR2 SVGAGI (reference sequence). The J segment lost 7 bases and the V segment lost 10 bases, leaving 6 bases of the junction unmatched.

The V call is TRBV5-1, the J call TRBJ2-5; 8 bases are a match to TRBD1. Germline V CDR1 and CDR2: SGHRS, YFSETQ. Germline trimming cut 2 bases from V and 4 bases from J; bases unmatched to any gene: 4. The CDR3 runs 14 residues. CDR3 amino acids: CASSFTGGGETQYF. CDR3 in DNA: TGCGCCAGCAGCTTTACAGGGGGTGGAGAGACCCAGTACTTC.

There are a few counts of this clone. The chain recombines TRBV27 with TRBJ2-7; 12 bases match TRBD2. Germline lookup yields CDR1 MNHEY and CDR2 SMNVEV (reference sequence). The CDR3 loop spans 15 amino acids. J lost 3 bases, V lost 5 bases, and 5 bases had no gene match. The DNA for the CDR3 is TGTGCCAGCAGTCTACTAGCGGGGGGCCTCTACGAGCAGTACTTC. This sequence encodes CASSLLAGGLYEQYF.

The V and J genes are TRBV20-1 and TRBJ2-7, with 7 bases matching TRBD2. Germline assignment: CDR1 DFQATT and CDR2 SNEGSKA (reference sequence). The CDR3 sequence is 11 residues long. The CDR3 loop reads CSGKWGGEQYF. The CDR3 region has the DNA TGCAGCGGAAAGTGGGGGGGCGAGCAGTACTTC.

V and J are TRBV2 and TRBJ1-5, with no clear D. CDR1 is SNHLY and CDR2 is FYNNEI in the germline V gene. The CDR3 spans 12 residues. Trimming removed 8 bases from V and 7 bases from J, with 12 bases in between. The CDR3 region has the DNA TGTGCCAGCGCGGCCGAAACCCAGCCCCAGCATTTT. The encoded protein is CASAAETQPQHF.

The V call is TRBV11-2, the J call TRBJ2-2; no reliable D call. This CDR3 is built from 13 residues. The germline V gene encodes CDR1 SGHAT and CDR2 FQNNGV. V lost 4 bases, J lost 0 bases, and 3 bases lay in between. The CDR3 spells CASSSTNTGELFF. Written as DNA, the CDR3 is TGTGCCAGCAGCTCAACGAACACCGGGGAGCTGTTTTTT.

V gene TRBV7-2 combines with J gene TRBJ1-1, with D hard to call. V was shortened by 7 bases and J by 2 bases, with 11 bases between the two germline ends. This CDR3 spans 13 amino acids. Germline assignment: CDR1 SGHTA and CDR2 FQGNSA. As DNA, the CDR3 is TGTGCCAGCATCCAACAGAGAAACACTGAAGCTTTCTTT. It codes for CASIQQRNTEAFF. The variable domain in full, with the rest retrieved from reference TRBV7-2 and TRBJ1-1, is GAGVSQSPSNKVTEKGKDVELRCDPISGHTALYWYRQSLGQGLEFLIYFQGNSAPDKSGLPSDRFSAERTGGSVSTLTIQRTQQEDSAVYLCASIQQRNTEAFFGQGTRLTVV.

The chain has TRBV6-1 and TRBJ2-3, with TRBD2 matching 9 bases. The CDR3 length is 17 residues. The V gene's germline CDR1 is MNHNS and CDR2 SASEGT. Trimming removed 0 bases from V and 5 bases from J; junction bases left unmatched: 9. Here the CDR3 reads CASSEASRRGGLDTQYF. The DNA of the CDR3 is TGTGCCAGCAGTGAAGCCAGCAGGCGGGGGGGATTAGATACGCAGTATTTT.

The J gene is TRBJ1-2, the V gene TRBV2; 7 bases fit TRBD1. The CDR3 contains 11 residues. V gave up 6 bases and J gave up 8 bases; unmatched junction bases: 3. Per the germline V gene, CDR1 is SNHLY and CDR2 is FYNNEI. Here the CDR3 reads CASSWGQGYTF. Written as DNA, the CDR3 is TGTGCCAGCAGCTGGGGACAGGGCTACACCTTC.

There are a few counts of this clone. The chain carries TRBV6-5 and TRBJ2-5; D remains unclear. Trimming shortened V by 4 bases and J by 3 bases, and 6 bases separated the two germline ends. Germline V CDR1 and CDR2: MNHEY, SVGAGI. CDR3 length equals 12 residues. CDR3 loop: CASSSEKETQYF. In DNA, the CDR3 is TGTGCCAGCAGTTCCGAGAAAGAGACCCAGTACTTC.

CDR3 residues: CASSTDGQPYGYTF. CDR3 sequence (DNA): TGCGCCAGCAGCACGGATGGACAGCCGTATGGCTACACCTTC. The rearrangement uses TRBV5-1 and TRBJ1-2; weak D call: TRBD1 (6 bases). The CDR3 sequence is 14 residues long. CDR1 and CDR2 from the germline V gene are SGHRS and YFSETQ. V was cut by 4 bases and J by 5 bases, with 15 bases left in between.

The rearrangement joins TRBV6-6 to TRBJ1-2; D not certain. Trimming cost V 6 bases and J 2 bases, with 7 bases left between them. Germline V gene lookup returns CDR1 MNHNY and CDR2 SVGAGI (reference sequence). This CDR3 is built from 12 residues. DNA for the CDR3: TGTGCCAGCAGGGGCGAAAACTATGGCTACACCTTC. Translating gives CASRGENYGYTF.

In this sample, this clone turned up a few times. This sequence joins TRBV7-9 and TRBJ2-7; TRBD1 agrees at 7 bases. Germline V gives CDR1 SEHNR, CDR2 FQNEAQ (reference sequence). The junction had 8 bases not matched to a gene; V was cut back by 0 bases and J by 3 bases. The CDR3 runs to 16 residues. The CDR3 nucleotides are TGTGCCAGCAGCTTAGCTCCGGGGACAGATCTCTACGAGCAGTACTTC. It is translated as CASSLAPGTDLYEQYF.

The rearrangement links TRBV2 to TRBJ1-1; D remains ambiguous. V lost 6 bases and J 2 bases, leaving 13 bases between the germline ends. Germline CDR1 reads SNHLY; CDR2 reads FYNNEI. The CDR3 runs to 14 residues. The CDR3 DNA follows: TGTGCCAGCAGAGAGCCGGGATATAACACTGAAGCTTTCTTT. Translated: CASREPGYNTEAFF. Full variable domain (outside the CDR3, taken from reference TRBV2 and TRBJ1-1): EPEVTQTPSHQVTQMGQEVILRCVPISNHLYFYWYRQILGQKVEFLVSFYNNEISEKSEIFDDQFSVERPDGSNFTLKIRSTKLEDSAMYFCASREPGYNTEAFFGQGTRLTVV.

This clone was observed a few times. The CDR3: CASSQDGAGGEKLFF. DNA of the CDR3: TGTGCCAGCAGCCAAGATGGGGCAGGGGGTGAAAAACTGTTTTTT. This chain links TRBV4-2 with TRBJ1-4; TRBD1 agrees at 7 bases. The CDR3 covers 15 residues. Germline V gives CDR1 LGHNA, CDR2 YNFKEQ. Trimming cost V 0 bases and J 7 bases; bases outside gene matches: 5.

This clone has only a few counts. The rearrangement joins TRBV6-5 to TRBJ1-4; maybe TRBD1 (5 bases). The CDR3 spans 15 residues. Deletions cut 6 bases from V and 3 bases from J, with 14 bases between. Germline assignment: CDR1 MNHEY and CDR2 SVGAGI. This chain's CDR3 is CASSMDTPANEKLFF. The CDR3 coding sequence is TGTGCCAGCAGCATGGACACCCCCGCTAATGAAAAACTGTTTTTT.

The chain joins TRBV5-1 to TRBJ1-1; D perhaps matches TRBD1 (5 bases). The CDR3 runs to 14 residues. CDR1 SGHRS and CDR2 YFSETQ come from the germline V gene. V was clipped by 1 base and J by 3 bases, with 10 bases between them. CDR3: CASSLSRADTEAFF. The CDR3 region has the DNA TGCGCCAGCAGCTTGAGCAGGGCGGACACTGAAGCTTTCTTT.

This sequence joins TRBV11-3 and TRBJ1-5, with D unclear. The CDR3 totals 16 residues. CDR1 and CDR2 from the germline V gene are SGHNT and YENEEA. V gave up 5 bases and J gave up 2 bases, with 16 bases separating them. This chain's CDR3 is CASSLPIDAGNQPQHF. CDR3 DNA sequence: TGTGCCAGCAGCCTCCCCATAGACGCGGGCAATCAGCCCCAGCATTTT.

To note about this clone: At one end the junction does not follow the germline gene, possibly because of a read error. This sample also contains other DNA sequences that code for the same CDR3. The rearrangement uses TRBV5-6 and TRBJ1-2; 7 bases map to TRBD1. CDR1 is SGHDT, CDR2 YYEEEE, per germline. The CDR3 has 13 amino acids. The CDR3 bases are TGCGCCAGCAGCCTGGGACAGACCTATGGCTACACCTTC. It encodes CASSLGQTYGYTF.

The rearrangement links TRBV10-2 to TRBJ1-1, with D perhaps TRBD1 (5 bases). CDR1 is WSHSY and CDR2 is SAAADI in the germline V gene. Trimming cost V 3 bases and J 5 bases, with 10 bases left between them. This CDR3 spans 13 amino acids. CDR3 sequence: CASSDSGGTEAFF. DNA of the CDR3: TGCGCCAGCAGTGACTCGGGGGGGACTGAAGCTTTCTTT.

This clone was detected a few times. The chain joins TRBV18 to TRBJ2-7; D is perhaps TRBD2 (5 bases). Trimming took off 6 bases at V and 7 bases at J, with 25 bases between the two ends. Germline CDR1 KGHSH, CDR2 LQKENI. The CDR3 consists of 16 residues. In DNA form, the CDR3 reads TGTGCCAGCTCCACGAAGAATTGGGTCGAGGGCTCGGAGCAGTACTTC. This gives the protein CASSTKNWVEGSEQYF.

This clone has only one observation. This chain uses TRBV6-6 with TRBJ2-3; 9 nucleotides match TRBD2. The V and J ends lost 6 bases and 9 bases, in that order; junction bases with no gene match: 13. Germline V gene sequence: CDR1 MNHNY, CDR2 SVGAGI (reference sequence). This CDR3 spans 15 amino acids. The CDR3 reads CASSPSRGGQVTQYF. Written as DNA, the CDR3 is TGTGCCAGCAGCCCCTCGCGGGGGGGGCAGGTAACGCAGTATTTT.

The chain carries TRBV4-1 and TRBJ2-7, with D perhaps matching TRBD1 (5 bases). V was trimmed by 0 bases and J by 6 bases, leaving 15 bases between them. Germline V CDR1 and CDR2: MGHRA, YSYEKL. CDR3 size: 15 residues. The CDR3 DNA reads TGCGCCAGCAGCCAAGAAAGGCAGGGTAGGAGCGAGCAGTACTTC. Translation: CASSQERQGRSEQYF.